A selection of T cell receptor beta chains follows, all from one sample in a study of cytomegalovirus exposure and HLA in healthy donors. Some clones are missing from TCRdb's copy, which holds only in-frame ones; the method was immunoSEQ multiplex PCR. Of some 200,000 clones listed, 10% to 15% are singletons. Sequenced: PBMCs. The receptors were sampled from a man over 45 in good health and CMV-seropositive. Both conserved end residues are trimmed from each CDR3. The order of the fields is V gene, J gene, CDR3 protein.

TRBV11-2	TRBJ2-1	ASSVPGTGTYNEQF
TRBV9	TRBJ2-6	ASSVGQLLSSGANVLT
TRBV28	TRBJ1-6	ASSFGTESSYNSPLH
TRBV9	TRBJ1-2	ASSGPGQKFWRYT
TRBV2	TRBJ1-2	ASSLRLGGYT
TRBV11-2	TRBJ2-5	ASSPGTPLQETQY
TRBV5-8	TRBJ1-3	ASSWTGSDTIY
TRBV19	TRBJ1-2	ASSMPGGNYGYT
TRBV7-2	TRBJ1-3	ASSPGDRGTGNTIY
TRBV5-6	TRBJ1-5	ASSLGARSEPQH
TRBV19	TRBJ2-7	ASSQTGHEQY
TRBV4-3	TRBJ2-3	ASSQDRWGVTDTQY
TRBV5-6	TRBJ1-2	ASSRGQGFNYGYT
TRBV30	TRBJ1-2	AWSVREYGYT
TRBV7-9	TRBJ1-6	ASSATDNSPLH
TRBV30	TRBJ1-1	AWSVTVEAF
TRBV5-5	TRBJ1-1	ASSWDRVSGTEAF
TRBV4-2	TRBJ1-1	ASSLGGGELNTEAF
TRBV2	TRBJ2-6	ASSGLAGISGANVLT
TRBV4-2	TRBJ2-5	ASSPTSGGIQETQY
TRBV19	TRBJ1-1	ASSPTGVWGTEAF
TRBV25-1	TRBJ1-3	ASSESGRGRRAGNTIY
TRBV18	TRBJ1-1	ASSAGGDTEAF
TRBV5-1	TRBJ1-1	ASTIRQGAGGTEAF
TRBV30	TRBJ1-4	AWSAGGGEKLF
TRBV5-6	TRBJ1-4	ASSWGQKHNEKLF
TRBV7-2	TRBJ2-6	ASSDTGANVLT